The 31 T cell receptor beta chains below come from one sample, sequenced in a study of CD8 T cells in ankylosing spondylitis. TCRdb re-derived calls from the 5' RACE reads in MiXCR, one entry per CDR3 protein. The table shows around 300,000 distinct CDR3 sequences, with around a tenth occurring only once. Input material: blood, either unsorted or a sorted T cell fraction (not recorded which). The source is a female donor with ankylosing spondylitis or in good health (not recorded which).

This clonotype was seen repeatedly, ten times or more. The CDR3 reads CASSPTGGWNNSPLHF. The CDR3 coding sequence is TGTGCCAGCAGCCCAACAGGGGGGTGGAATAATTCACCCCTCCACTTT. J is TRBJ1-6 and V is TRBV6-1, with TRBD1 identical over 8 bases. This CDR3 region has 16 residues. V was clipped by 6 bases and J by 5 bases; unmatched bases: 9. Germline V CDR1 and CDR2: MNHNS, SASEGT.

With regard to this clonotype: Given a much more abundant clone one base away, this may be a read error. The chain carries TRBV20-1 and TRBJ2-1; 11 bases are a match to TRBD2. Germline lookup yields CDR1 DFQATT and CDR2 SNEGSKA (reference sequence). The CDR3 totals 17 residues. The CDR3 DNA reads TGCTGTGCACTAAAATACACTAGCGGGAGCTCCTACAATGAGCAGTTCTTC. It specifies CCALKYTSGSSYNEQFF.

This clonotype was recorded at least ten times. This chain links TRBV10-2 with TRBJ2-1; 10 bases are a match to TRBD2. With 8 bases clipped from V and 8 bases from J, the junction kept 9 bases outside the gene matches. This CDR3 is 14 amino acids long. In germline, CDR1 is WSHSY, CDR2 SAAADI. The CDR3 bases are TGCGCCAGCTCAGGACTAGCGGCTGTCTATGAGCAGTTCTTC. This sequence encodes CASSGLAAVYEQFF.

This clonotype was counted many times. The chain joins TRBV20-1 to TRBJ1-4, with no clear D. This CDR3 comprises 14 residues. Germline CDR1 reads DFQATT; CDR2 reads SNEGSKA (reference sequence). V lost 5 bases to trimming and J lost 3 bases, with 13 bases between them. The CDR3 sequence is CSALRRSSNEKLFF. The CDR3 coding sequence is TGCAGTGCTCTAAGACGTAGTTCTAATGAAAAACTGTTTTTT.

In this sample, this clonotype turned up many times. The chain links TRBV10-3 to TRBJ2-7; TRBD2 matches at 15 bases. With V trimmed by 8 bases and J by 4 bases, 6 bases remained unmatched. Germline V gene lookup returns CDR1 ENHRY and CDR2 SYGVKD. There are 15 residues in the CDR3. The CDR3 DNA is TGTGCCATCCACACCGGGACTAGCGGGGGGTACGAGCAGTACTTC. Residues: CAIHTGTSGGYEQYF.

This clonotype appeared many times. The J gene is TRBJ1-1, the V gene TRBV20-1, with D tentatively TRBD1 (5 bases). Per the germline V gene, CDR1 is DFQATT and CDR2 is SNEGSKA (reference sequence). Trimming took 0 bases from V and 5 from J, leaving 13 bases between them. This CDR3 has 14 residues. The CDR3 bases are TGCAGTGCTAGAGAGGCAGGGAGGAGGACTGAAGCTTTCTTT. Protein sequence: CSAREAGRRTEAFF.

In its sample, this clonotype was seen many times. The chain uses TRBV29-1 and TRBJ2-7; the D call may be TRBD1 or TRBD2 (6 bases each). The germline V gene has CDR1 SQVTM and CDR2 ANQGSEA. This CDR3 comprises 14 residues. Trimming removed 4 bases from V and 5 bases from J, with 18 bases in between. This CDR3 reads CSVGGGREIDEQYF. CDR3 coding DNA: TGCAGCGTTGGTGGGGGGCGCGAGATCGACGAGCAGTACTTC.

The gene calls are TRBV4-1 and TRBJ2-7, with 7 positions matching TRBD2. The V and J ends lost 3 bases and 2 bases, in that order; junction bases with no gene match: 10. The germline CDR1 and CDR2 sequences are MGHRA and YSYEKL. The CDR3 is 16 residues long. The CDR3 coding sequence is TGCGCCAGCAGCCAGGGCTCCGGGAGGCCGACCTACGAGCAGTACTTC. It codes for CASSQGSGRPTYEQYF.

This chain joins TRBV29-1 and TRBJ1-1, with a possible D match to TRBD1 (6 bases). The CDR3 has 16 amino acids. Germline V lookup: CDR1 SQVTM, CDR2 ANQGSEA. Trimming stripped 2 bases from V and 3 bases from J, with 19 bases between. The CDR3 sequence: CSVESAGDNVDTEAFF. CDR3 DNA: TGCAGCGTTGAAAGCGCAGGGGATAATGTCGACACTGAAGCTTTCTTT.

At least ten counts were recorded for this clonotype. V gene TRBV15 combines with J gene TRBJ1-1; D unclear. The CDR3 is made up of 15 amino acids. Looked up from germline, CDR1 is LNHNV and CDR2 is YYDKDF (reference sequence). V was cut by 1 base and J by 2 bases, with 11 bases left in between. The CDR3 coding sequence is TGTGCCACCAGCAGAGGAAGGGCCAGCAACACTGAAGCTTTCTTT. Protein sequence: CATSRGRASNTEAFF.

This clonotype has a count of ten or more. The gene calls are TRBV20-1 and TRBJ2-1, with TRBD1 matching 7 bases. CDR3 length: 13 amino acids. Looked up from germline, CDR1 is DFQATT and CDR2 is SNEGSKA (reference sequence). V shed 6 bases, J shed 8 bases, and the junction held 10 bases outside the gene matches. CDR3 residues: CSAYGTAGDEQFF. CDR3 DNA: TGCAGTGCATACGGGACAGCCGGCGATGAGCAGTTCTTC.

At least ten counts were recorded for this clonotype. The rearrangement joins TRBV27 to TRBJ2-3; TRBD2 agrees at 8 bases. The CDR3 sequence is 17 residues long. Losses at the gene ends were 5 bases for V and 5 bases for J; bases not matched to a gene: 15. Per germline, CDR1 MNHEY and CDR2 SMNVEV (reference sequence). Here the CDR3 DNA reads TGTGCCAGCAGTCCGGGGACTAGTTCCCTTGGGGTAGATACGCAGTATTTT. Translation gives CASSPGTSSLGVDTQYF.

This clonotype was counted at least ten times. The chain employs TRBV27 and TRBJ1-1; possible D gene TRBD1, 6 bases. Trimming removed 5 bases from V and 1 base from J, with 11 bases in between. The CDR3 is made up of 14 amino acids. CDR1 is MNHEY, CDR2 SMNVEV, per germline (reference sequence). The chain's CDR3 is CASSPWTENTEAFF. The DNA of the CDR3 is TGTGCCAGCAGTCCCTGGACAGAGAACACTGAAGCTTTCTTT.

The table lists this clonotype with a few counts. This rearrangement joins TRBV6-1 to TRBJ2-2, with D maybe TRBD2 (5 bases). Deletions cut 6 bases from V and 2 bases from J, with 16 bases between. Germline CDR1 reads MNHNS; CDR2 reads SASEGT. The CDR3 totals 16 residues. CDR3 bases: TGTGCCAGCAGCCGACGGACTCTAGAAAACACCGGGGAGCTGTTTTTT. Its translation is CASSRRTLENTGELFF.

V usage is TRBV28 and J usage is TRBJ2-6; 11 bases align to TRBD1. Trimming cost V 5 bases and J 3 bases; bases outside gene matches: 3. This CDR3 has 16 residues. In germline, CDR1 is MDHEN, CDR2 SYDVKM. CDR3 nucleotides: TGTGCCAGCAGTGGGACAGGGGGATATGGGGCCAACGTCCTGACTTTC. Protein sequence: CASSGTGGYGANVLTF.

This clonotype was counted at least ten times. This sequence joins TRBV7-2 and TRBJ1-4; D ambiguous. Germline V gene data show CDR1 as SGHTA and CDR2 as FQGNSA. Trimming stripped 5 bases from V and 5 bases from J, with 9 bases between. This CDR3 comprises 13 residues. CDR3 in amino acids: CASSTWINEKLFF. DNA of the CDR3: TGTGCCAGCAGCACTTGGATAAATGAAAAACTGTTTTTT.

This rearrangement joins TRBV5-1 to TRBJ2-2; a possible D gene is TRBD2 (5 bases). The germline V gene has CDR1 SGHRS and CDR2 YFSETQ. V dropped 4 bases and J dropped 0 bases, with 10 bases sitting between them. The CDR3 totals 15 residues. CDR3 sequence: CASSRQRTNTGELFF. CDR3 DNA: TGCGCCAGCAGCCGCCAGCGGACGAACACCGGGGAGCTGTTTTTT.

The chain carries TRBV20-1 and TRBJ2-1; 7 nucleotides line up with TRBD2. The germline gives CDR1 DFQATT, CDR2 SNEGSKA (reference sequence). This CDR3 has 17 residues. V lost 0 bases and J lost 5; bases outside the gene matches: 13. The CDR3 DNA reads TGCAGTGCTAGAGATTCCCTGACTAGCATCTTCCACAATGAGCAGTTCTTC. It codes for CSARDSLTSIFHNEQFF.

V and J are TRBV12-3 or TRBV12-4 and TRBJ2-1; D might be TRBD1 or TRBD2, each matching 6 bases. CDR3 length: 15 residues. Trimming took off 5 bases at V and 4 bases at J, with 15 bases between the two ends. This chain's CDR3 is CASSPGGGTYNEQFF. The CDR3 region has the DNA TGTGCCAGCAGTCCCGGAGGGGGAACTTACAATGAGCAGTTCTTC.

V usage is TRBV5-1 and J usage is TRBJ2-2; TRBD2 matches 12 bases. The germline CDR1 and CDR2 sequences are SGHRS and YFSETQ. V was pared by 4 bases and J by 6 bases, with 7 bases of the junction left unmatched. CDR3 length: 16 amino acids. CDR3 in amino acids: CASSRRTSGIAGELFF. DNA of the CDR3: TGCGCCAGCAGCAGGCGGACTAGCGGGATCGCCGGGGAGCTGTTTTTT.

As concerns this clonotype: A read error is possible here, since a much larger clone lies one base away. The chain uses TRBV5-1 and TRBJ1-1, with D perhaps matching TRBD1 (5 bases). In germline, CDR1 is SGHRS, CDR2 YFSETQ. The V gene lost 1 base and the J gene lost 1 base, with 14 bases spanning the gap. This CDR3 contains 16 residues. The CDR3 nucleotides are TGCGCCAGCAGCTTGATGTTAGCCGGGGGGAACACTGAAGCTTTCTTT. This gives the protein CASSLMLAGGNTEAFF.

This clonotype was seen ten or more times. V is TRBV20-1 and J is TRBJ1-2; D is uncertain. The germline gives CDR1 DFQATT, CDR2 SNEGSKA (reference sequence). The CDR3 is 11 amino acids. Trimming removed 4 bases at V and 3 bases at J, with 6 bases between. The CDR3 DNA sequence: TGCAGTGCTACCCCAGACTATGGCTACACCTTC. Protein: CSATPDYGYTF.

The gene calls are TRBV6-2 or TRBV6-3 and TRBJ2-1; a weak D match, TRBD2 (6 bases). The CDR3 consists of 14 residues. CDR1 is MNHEY, CDR2 SVGEGT, per germline. V was shortened by 5 bases and J by 1 base, with 9 bases between the two germline ends. DNA for the CDR3: TGTGCCAGCAGTCGGGACTTGTCCTACAATGAGCAGTTCTTC. This encodes CASSRDLSYNEQFF.

This clonotype has at least ten counts. The V and J genes are TRBV5-1 and TRBJ2-7; weak D call: TRBD1 (6 bases). Trimming pared 0 bases from V and 0 bases from J, leaving 10 bases between. Germline lookup yields CDR1 SGHRS and CDR2 YFSETQ. The CDR3 is made up of 15 amino acids. As DNA, the CDR3 is TGCGCCAGCAGCTTGGCAGGGGCCCCCTCCTACGAGCAGTACTTC. It codes for CASSLAGAPSYEQYF.

This clonotype has only a few counts. The CDR3 DNA reads TGTGCCATCAGTTTACCAGGGGGCACTGAAGCTTTCTTT. The encoded protein is CAISLPGGTEAFF. The chain has TRBV10-3 and TRBJ1-1; 7 nucleotides align to TRBD1. In germline, CDR1 is ENHRY, CDR2 SYGVKD. V dropped 5 bases and J dropped 4; count of bases not matched to a gene: 4. The CDR3 spans 13 residues.

There are many counts of this clonotype. The V and J genes are TRBV9 and TRBJ2-1, with a tentative D call TRBD1 (6 bases). Trimming removed 3 bases from V and 6 bases from J, with 16 bases in between. There are 15 residues in the CDR3. The germline gives CDR1 SGDLS, CDR2 YYNGEE. The CDR3 nucleotides are TGTGCCAGCAGCGCCTCAGGGACACAGAGCAATGAGCAGTTCTTC. Encoded protein: CASSASGTQSNEQFF.

This clonotype was seen many times. The chain employs TRBV7-2 and TRBJ1-1; possible D gene TRBD1, 5 bases. CDR3 length: 16 residues. With 5 bases removed from V and 0 bases from J, the gap between germline ends came to 16 bases. Germline CDR1 reads SGHTA; CDR2 reads FQGNSA. The CDR3 DNA reads as TGTGCCAGCAGCCCCGGAGCAGGGCGCCTGAACACTGAAGCTTTCTTT. Translating gives CASSPGAGRLNTEAFF.

The table lists this clonotype with many counts. The CDR3 loop reads CSANVHGDYSNQPQHF. The DNA for the CDR3 is TGCAGTGCTAATGTCCACGGGGACTATAGCAATCAGCCCCAGCATTTT. The chain combines TRBV20-1 with TRBJ1-5; the D gene is possibly TRBD1 (5 bases). The CDR3 contains 16 residues. Germline assignment: CDR1 DFQATT and CDR2 SNEGSKA (reference sequence). V dropped 4 bases and J dropped 0 bases, with 16 bases sitting between them.

CDR3 sequence reads: CASSPQGYPYGYTF. Here the CDR3 DNA reads TGTGCCAGCTCACCTCAAGGGTATCCCTATGGCTACACCTTC. The chain uses TRBV18 and TRBJ1-2; D call uncertain. Trimming took off 3 bases at V and 4 bases at J, with 12 bases between the two ends. The V gene's germline CDR1 is KGHSH and CDR2 LQKENI. This CDR3 has 14 residues. The full variable domain, with the rest looked up from reference TRBV18 and TRBJ1-2, is NAGVMQNPRHLVRRRGQEARLRCSPMKGHSHVYWYRQLPEEGLKFMVYLQKENIIDESGMPKERFSAEFPKEGPSILRIQQVVRGDSAAYFCASSPQGYPYGYTFGSGTRLTVV.

This clonotype was seen ten or more times. Compared with germline, one end of the junction differs, possibly owing to a read error. The chain has TRBV5-1 and TRBJ1-5; a weak D match, TRBD1 (6 bases). Germline CDR1 reads SGHRS; CDR2 reads YFSETQ. This CDR3 spans 14 amino acids. The CDR3 DNA reads as TGTGCCAGCAGCTTAGAGGGGGGAAACCAGCCCCAGCATTTT. It is translated as CASSLEGGNQPQHF.

There are many counts of this clonotype. V and J are TRBV7-9 and TRBJ2-1, with TRBD1 identical over 9 bases. Germline loops: CDR1 SEHNR, CDR2 FQNEAQ (reference sequence). V was pared by 1 base and J by 2 bases, with 3 bases of the junction left unmatched. This CDR3 has 16 amino acids. The CDR3, as DNA: TGTGCCAGCAGCTTAGACAGGGGGCGCCCCTACAATGAGCAGTTCTTC. Protein product: CASSLDRGRPYNEQFF.